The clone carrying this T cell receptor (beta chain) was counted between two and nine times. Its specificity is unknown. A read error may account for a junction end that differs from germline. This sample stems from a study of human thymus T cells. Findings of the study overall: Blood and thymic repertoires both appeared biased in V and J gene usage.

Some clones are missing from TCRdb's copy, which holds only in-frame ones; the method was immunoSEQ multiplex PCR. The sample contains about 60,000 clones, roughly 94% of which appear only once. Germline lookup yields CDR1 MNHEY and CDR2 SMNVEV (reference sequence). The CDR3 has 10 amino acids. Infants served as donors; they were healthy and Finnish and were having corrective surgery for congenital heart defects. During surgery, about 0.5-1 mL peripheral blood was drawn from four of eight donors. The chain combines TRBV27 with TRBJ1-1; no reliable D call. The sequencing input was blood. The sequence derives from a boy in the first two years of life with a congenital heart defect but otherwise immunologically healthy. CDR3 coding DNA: TGTGCCGGCAGGAACACTGAAGCTTTCTTT. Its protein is CAGRNTEAFF.